This section outlines one T cell receptor (beta chain) sequence together with its context. These data come from a study of shared clonotypes between healthy human individuals. Terminally differentiated effector memory CD45RA+ cells were excluded by CCR7 positive selection of CD45RO-negative cells. This CDR3 contains 14 residues. V dropped 10 bases and J dropped 5 bases, with 18 bases sitting between them. Per germline, CDR1 MDHEN and CDR2 SYDVKM. Using immunoSEQ multiplex PCR, the repertoire was profiled, and TCRdb retains in-frame clones only, with some absent. The sample carries 2 million to 2.5 million clones, over 85% recorded once.

This TCR was sampled from a young man in good health. The sample taken for sequencing was naive CD8+ T cells sorted from blood. The V and J genes are TRBV28 and TRBJ1-5; a weak D match, TRBD1 (5 bases). The CDR3 region is CAIDGEQAYQPQHF. CDR3 DNA: TGTGCCATCGACGGGGAACAGGCATATCAGCCCCAGCATTTT.